The entry below gives a single TCR beta chain sequence along with its context. This clone was found once. Its binding antigen is unknown. Base quality data are lacking; no much larger clone is found one base away. Participants in the prospective study were enrolled through a virtual design, were aged 18 to 89 years, and lived in 24 United States geographic areas. In the prospective study, participants were assigned to cohorts based on the clinical history participants reported in a screening survey and a study questionnaire. ImmuneRACE Cohort 3 recovered participants were defined by two consecutive negative NP/OP PCR tests, healthcare professional clearance, or symptom resolution. In the prospective study, whole blood, serum and a nasopharyngeal or oropharyngeal swab were collected from each participant by mobile phlebotomists. Additional blood draws and questionnaires over an approximately 2-month period could optionally be provided by prospective study participants. Blood samples from the prospective study were shipped frozen or at room temperature prior to DNA extraction.

TCRbeta CDR3 regions were amplified from genomic DNA using the immunoSEQ Assay, a bias-controlled multiplex PCR. Processing in the source paper ran as follows. Within the assay, amplification of reference gene primers was used to estimate how many nucleated cells each sample contained. To quantify the absolute abundance of each unique TCRbeta CDR3 rearrangement, sequence reads were collapsed and filtered. For each sample, productive Simpson clonality was calculated as the square root of Simpson's diversity index over productive rearrangements. The table comes from immuneACCESS by way of TCRdb, which keeps in-frame sequences with V and J called. Part of the clones is missing from these tables; in studies checked, under half for an unresolved V gene and the rest for unknown reasons. V and J calls and clone size are copied from that table; D and trimming were computed from the DNA. This sample is represented by over 350,000 clones; about 87% of them were singletons. The top ten constitute roughly 9.4% of the sample.

This specimen comes from a study of blood T cell repertoires in COVID-19 (dated by TCRdb to between 2020 and 2021). The study in broad terms: Samples from collaborators originated in the United States, Italy and Spain and spanned both the acute and convalescent phases of COVID-19. Where HLA class I and class II types were available, the types were taken from metadata supplied by the sample provider, not from assay-based typing. Samples came from the ongoing ImmuneRACE study (first 160 participants) plus 1,254 subjects from 6 global collaborators. Subjects who had been exposed to COVID-19, were actively infected with it, or had recovered from it provided the deeply sampled blood TCRbeta repertoires that made up the dataset. The prospective study material was composed of cDNA or gDNA derived from T cells, B-cell-depleted T cells, or PBMCs. The repertoires were released in a freely available public database meant as a resource for research on the immune response to SARS-CoV-2. The sample metadata nearly always contained a de-identified subject ID, COVID-19 status, age in years and sex. Study-wide findings and limitations: The amount of clinical and demographic metadata varied by source and participant and was provided uncurated.

The CDR3 measures 16 amino acids from cysteine to phenylalanine. Only the CDR3 DNA is retained, 48 bases long and in frame from the first base. The germline ends are 16 bases apart after V is trimmed by 0 bases and J by 4 bases. CDR1 SGDLS and CDR2 YYNGEE were looked up in the germline V gene. This TCR came from a woman in her 50s who had recovered from COVID-19. This chain joins TRBV9 to TRBJ1-1; a tentative D match to TRBD1 spans 5 bases. The sequencing sample was made of PBMCs or T cells enriched from blood (not recorded which). CDR3 region: CASSVGQFEIPTEAFF. The DNA is as follows: TGTGCCAGCAGCGTAGGACAGTTCGAGATTCCCACTGAAGCTTTCTTT. Extended through the reference TRBV9 and TRBJ1-1 proteins, this CDR3 yields the full variable domain: DSGVTQTPKHLITATGQRVTLRCSPRSGDLSVYWYQQSLDQGLQFLIQYYNGEERAKGNILERFSAQQFPDLHSELNLSSLELGDSALYFCASSVGQFEIPTEAFFGQGTRLTVV.